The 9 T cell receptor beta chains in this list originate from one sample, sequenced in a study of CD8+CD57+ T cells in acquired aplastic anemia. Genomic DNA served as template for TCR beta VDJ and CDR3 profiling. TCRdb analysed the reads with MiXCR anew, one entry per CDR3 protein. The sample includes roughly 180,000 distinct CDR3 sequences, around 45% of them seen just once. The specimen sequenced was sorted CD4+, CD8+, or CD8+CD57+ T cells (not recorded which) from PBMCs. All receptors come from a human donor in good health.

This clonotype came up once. The CDR3 spells CASSLAGTDGVIPQHF. CDR3 bases: TGTGCCAGCAGCTTAGCCGGGACAGATGGCGTGATTCCCCAGCATTTT. V usage is TRBV11-1 and J usage is TRBJ1-5, with TRBD1 identical over 7 bases. There are 16 residues in the CDR3. After removal of 0 bases from V and 10 bases from J, the junction contained 12 bases not matched to a gene. In germline, CDR1 is SGHAT, CDR2 FQDESV (reference sequence).

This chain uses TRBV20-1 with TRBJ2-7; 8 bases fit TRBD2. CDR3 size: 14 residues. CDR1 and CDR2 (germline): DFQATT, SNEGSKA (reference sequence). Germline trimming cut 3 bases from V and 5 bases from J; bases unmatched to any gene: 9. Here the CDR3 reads CSASRGTRTNEQYF. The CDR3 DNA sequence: TGCAGTGCTAGTAGGGGGACTAGGACGAACGAGCAGTACTTC.

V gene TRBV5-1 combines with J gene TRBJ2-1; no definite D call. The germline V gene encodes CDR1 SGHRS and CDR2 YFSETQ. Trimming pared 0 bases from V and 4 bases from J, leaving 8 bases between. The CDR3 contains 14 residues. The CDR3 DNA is TGCGCCAGCAGCTTGGGGGTCAGTTACAATGAGCAGTTCTTC. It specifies CASSLGVSYNEQFF.

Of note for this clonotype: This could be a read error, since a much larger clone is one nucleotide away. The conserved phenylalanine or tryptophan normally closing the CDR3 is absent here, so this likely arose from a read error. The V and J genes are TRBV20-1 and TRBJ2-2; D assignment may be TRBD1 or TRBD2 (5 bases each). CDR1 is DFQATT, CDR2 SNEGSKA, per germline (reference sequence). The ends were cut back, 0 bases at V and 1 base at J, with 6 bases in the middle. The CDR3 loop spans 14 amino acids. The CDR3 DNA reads TGCAGTGCTAGAGATGGGGGGAACACCGGGGAGCTGTTTTCT. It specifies CSARDGGNTGELFS.

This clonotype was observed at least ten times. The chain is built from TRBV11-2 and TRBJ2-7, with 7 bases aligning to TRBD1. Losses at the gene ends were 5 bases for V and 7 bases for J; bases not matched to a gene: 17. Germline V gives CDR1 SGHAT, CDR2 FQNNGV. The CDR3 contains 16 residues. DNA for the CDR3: TGTGCCAGCAGCCAAAGGCACGGGACAGCCTCCCAGGAGCAGTACTTC. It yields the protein CASSQRHGTASQEQYF.

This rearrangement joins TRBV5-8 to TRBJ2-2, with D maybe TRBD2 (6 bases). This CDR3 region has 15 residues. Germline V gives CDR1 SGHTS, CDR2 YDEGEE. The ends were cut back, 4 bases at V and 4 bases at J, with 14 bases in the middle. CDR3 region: CASSRGLSITGELFF. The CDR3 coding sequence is TGTGCCAGCAGCAGGGGACTTTCGATCACCGGGGAGCTGTTTTTT.

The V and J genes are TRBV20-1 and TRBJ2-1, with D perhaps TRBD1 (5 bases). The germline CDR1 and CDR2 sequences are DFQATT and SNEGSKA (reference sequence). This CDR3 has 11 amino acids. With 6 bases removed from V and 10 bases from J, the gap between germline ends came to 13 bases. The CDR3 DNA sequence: TGCAGTGCGAGCAGGGCCGGAGAGCAGTTCTTC. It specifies CSASRAGEQFF.

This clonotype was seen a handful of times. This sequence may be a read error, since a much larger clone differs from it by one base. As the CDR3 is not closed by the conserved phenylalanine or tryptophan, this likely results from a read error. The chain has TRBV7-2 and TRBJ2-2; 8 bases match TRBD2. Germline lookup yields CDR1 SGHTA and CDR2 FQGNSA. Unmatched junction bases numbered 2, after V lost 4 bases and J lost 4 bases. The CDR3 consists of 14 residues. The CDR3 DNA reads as TGTGCCAGCAGCTGGGGGACTAGCACCGGGGAGCTGTTTCTT. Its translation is CASSWGTSTGELFL.

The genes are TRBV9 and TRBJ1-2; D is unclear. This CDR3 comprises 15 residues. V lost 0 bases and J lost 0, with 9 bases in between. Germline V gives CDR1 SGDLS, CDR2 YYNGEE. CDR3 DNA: TGTGCCAGCAGCGTAGTTTCGGAGGCTAACTATGGCTACACCTTC. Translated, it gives CASSVVSEANYGYTF.